These 22 T cell receptor beta chains were sequenced from one sample in a study of cytomegalovirus exposure and HLA in healthy donors. Researchers ran the PCR with 60 Vbeta and 13 Jbeta primers. Here immunoSEQ multiplex PCR was the method, and the copy in TCRdb shows in-frame clones only, minus some. The repertoire includes some 160,000 clones, less than 90% of them detected once, and 2% to 2.5% sits in the top ten. The sample consisted of PBMCs. The receptors here all came from a boy aged 2 to 10 in good health and CMV-seronegative.

The CDR3 coding sequence is TGTGCCAGTGCCGCGCGCAGACTAGACCAAGAGACCCAGTACTTC. Its protein is CASAARRLDQETQYF. The chain has TRBV19 and TRBJ2-5, with a weak D call TRBD2 (6 bases). The CDR3 contains 15 residues. The V gene lost 8 bases and the J gene lost 0 bases, with 16 bases spanning the gap. CDR1 LNHDA and CDR2 SQIVND come from the germline V gene (reference sequence).

The V and J genes are TRBV2 and TRBJ2-7; D may be TRBD1 (5 bases). This CDR3 has 16 amino acids. Trimming took off 2 bases at V and 5 bases at J, with 19 bases between the two ends. CDR1 and CDR2 (germline): SNHLY, FYNNEI. CDR3 nucleotide sequence: TGTGCCAGCAGTGAACGGCAGGGTGCCGTTTTCGACGAGCAGTACTTC. Translation gives CASSERQGAVFDEQYF.

This chain links TRBV4-1 with TRBJ1-1, with no clear D. V gave up 1 base and J gave up 6 bases, with 18 bases separating them. This CDR3 is built from 16 residues. Germline V CDR1 and CDR2: MGHRA, YSYEKL. CDR3 in DNA: TGCGCCAGCAGCCAAGTCGTGAATCTGAGGGAGCCTGAAGCTTTCTTT. Its translation: CASSQVVNLREPEAFF.

As concerns this clone: Other nucleotide sequences in the sample specify the same CDR3. The chain carries TRBV2 and TRBJ2-2; weak D call: TRBD2 (7 bases). Trimming pared 4 bases from V and 6 bases from J, leaving 18 bases between. The CDR3 loop spans 16 amino acids. Germline loops: CDR1 SNHLY, CDR2 FYNNEI. Here the CDR3 reads CASSAVGGARPGELFF. As DNA, the CDR3 is TGTGCCAGCAGTGCAGTGGGGGGGGCACGACCCGGGGAGCTGTTTTTT.

As DNA, the CDR3 is TGTGCCAGCAGTGAATGGTCAAGGGGTAAGGTCTACAATGAGCAGTTCTTC. Translation gives CASSEWSRGKVYNEQFF. The rearrangement uses TRBV25-1 and TRBJ2-1, with D perhaps TRBD1 (5 bases). CDR1 and CDR2 (germline): MGHDK, SYGVNS. The CDR3 covers 17 residues. V lost 1 base, J lost 3 bases, and 16 bases lay in between. Based on the CDR3 plus reference TRBV25-1 and TRBJ2-1, the full variable domain is EADIYQTPRYLVIGTGKKITLECSQTMGHDKMYWYQQDPGMELHLIHYSYGVNSTEKGDLSSESTVSRIRTEHFPLTLESARPSHTSQYLCASSEWSRGKVYNEQFFGPGTRLTVL.

The chain combines TRBV6-5 with TRBJ1-3, with a weak D call TRBD1 (6 bases). There are 16 residues in the CDR3. Looked up from germline, CDR1 is MNHEY and CDR2 is SVGAGI. Trimming took 3 bases from V and 9 from J, leaving 21 bases between them. In DNA, the CDR3 is TGTGCCAGCAGTTATTTCGGACAGTCGGCGTTCGGCACCATATATTTT. The encoded protein is CASSYFGQSAFGTIYF.

The rearrangement joins TRBV6-5 to TRBJ1-6; D is perhaps TRBD1 (5 bases). Germline V gene sequence: CDR1 MNHEY, CDR2 SVGAGI. V was shortened by 0 bases and J by 16 bases, with 19 bases between the two germline ends. CDR3 length: 15 amino acids. CDR3 nucleotide sequence: TGTGCCAGCAGTTACTCCGAGGGGAGGATTATGGCACTCCACTTT. Translation: CASSYSEGRIMALHF.

The chain uses TRBV5-6 and TRBJ2-3; D remains ambiguous. The CDR3 sequence is 13 residues long. From germline, CDR1 is SGHDT and CDR2 YYEEEE. V was clipped by 0 bases and J by 3 bases, with 5 bases between them. The CDR3 DNA is TGTGCCAGCAGCTTGGTTCAAACAGATACGCAGTATTTT. The encoded protein is CASSLVQTDTQYF.

This chain connects TRBV25-1 to TRBJ1-1; D is ambiguous. Looked up from germline, CDR1 is MGHDK and CDR2 is SYGVNS. V lost 7 bases and J lost 1, with 7 bases in between. There are 12 residues in the CDR3. The CDR3 DNA sequence: TGTGCCAGCACCGGAGGGAACACTGAAGCTTTCTTT. Encoded protein: CASTGGNTEAFF.

This chain links TRBV6-1 with TRBJ2-2; no reliable D call. Trimming stripped 4 bases from V and 4 bases from J, with 13 bases between. The CDR3 contains 15 residues. CDR1 is MNHNS and CDR2 is SASEGT in the germline V gene. The CDR3 DNA reads as TGTGCCAGCAGTGTTTCACACATTATCACCGGGGAGCTGTTTTTT. Its translation is CASSVSHIITGELFF.

V usage is TRBV25-1 and J usage is TRBJ2-7; perhaps TRBD1 as D (6 bases). CDR3 length equals 18 residues. V shed 1 base and J shed 0 bases, with 19 bases lying between them. CDR1 MGHDK and CDR2 SYGVNS come from the germline V gene. The chain's CDR3 is CASSESLDRGNGSYEQYF. In DNA form, the CDR3 reads TGTGCCAGCAGTGAATCCCTCGATAGGGGGAATGGCTCCTACGAGCAGTACTTC.

This clone was recorded once. CDR3: CASSSSGGAYNEQFF. The CDR3 DNA is TGTGCCAGCAGCTCTAGCGGGGGGGCCTACAATGAGCAGTTCTTC. This rearrangement joins TRBV9 to TRBJ2-1; TRBD2 matches 12 bases. CDR3 size: 15 residues. The V segment lost 4 bases and the J segment 2 bases; nucleotides outside the gene matches: 1. CDR1 is SGDLS, CDR2 YYNGEE, per germline.

The rearrangement uses TRBV19 and TRBJ2-7; perhaps TRBD1 as D (6 bases). The germline V gene encodes CDR1 LNHDA and CDR2 SQIVND (reference sequence). The CDR3 is 15 amino acids. Trimming shortened V by 5 bases and J by 2 bases, and 16 bases separated the two germline ends. In DNA form, the CDR3 reads TGTGCCAGTAGTTTCCGGACAGCCGTACCCTACGAGCAGTACTTC. This codes for CASSFRTAVPYEQYF.

V and J are TRBV13 and TRBJ2-2; 9 bases are shared with TRBD1. CDR1 and CDR2 from the germline V gene are PRHDT and FYEKMQ (reference sequence). The length of the CDR3 is 19 residues. The ends lost 3 bases at V and 1 base at J; junction bases unmatched: 12. CDR3 DNA: TGTGCCAGCAGCTTGTTCGCCACAGGGGGCGTATGGAACACCGGGGAGCTGTTTTTT. It translates to CASSLFATGGVWNTGELFF.

The V and J genes are TRBV12-5 and TRBJ2-2, with TRBD1 matching 7 bases. This CDR3 has 15 residues. V shed 1 base and J 5 bases; nucleotides not matched to a gene: 4. In germline, CDR1 is LGHNT, CDR2 FRNRAP. The CDR3 DNA sequence: TGTGCTAGTGGTTTGGAACCGACAGGGACCGGGGAGCTGTTTTTT. The encoded protein is CASGLEPTGTGELFF.

The gene calls are TRBV11-3 and TRBJ2-2; D is unresolved. From germline, CDR1 is SGHNT and CDR2 YENEEA. V shed 5 bases and J shed 8 bases, with 9 bases lying between them. This CDR3 contains 12 residues. DNA for the CDR3: TGTGCCAGCAGCCCTCTTCCGGGGGAGCTGTTTTTT. It encodes CASSPLPGELFF.

This sequence joins TRBV11-3 and TRBJ2-1; 7 nucleotides match TRBD2. CDR1 is SGHNT and CDR2 is YENEEA in the germline V gene. V lost 7 bases to trimming and J lost 8 bases; unmatched junction nucleotides: 8. The CDR3 contains 13 residues. The CDR3 protein is CASMGRELDEQFF. In DNA, the CDR3 is TGTGCCAGCATGGGGCGGGAGCTCGATGAGCAGTTCTTC.

V and J are TRBV10-3 and TRBJ2-7; maybe TRBD2 (6 bases). The germline CDR1 and CDR2 sequences are ENHRY and SYGVKD. V was cut by 4 bases and J by 2 bases, with 15 bases left in between. CDR3 size: 15 residues. The DNA for the CDR3 is TGTGCCATCAGTGGTTTGGCAGGAGGGACCTACGAGCAGTACTTC. This translates into CAISGLAGGTYEQYF.

The chain links TRBV5-6 to TRBJ2-7, with D possibly being TRBD1 (6 bases). With 5 bases removed from V and 0 bases from J, the gap between germline ends came to 9 bases. This CDR3 contains 13 residues. Germline loops: CDR1 SGHDT, CDR2 YYEEEE. CDR3 residues: CASSQGFSYEQYF. The CDR3 DNA follows: TGTGCCAGCAGTCAGGGGTTCTCCTACGAGCAGTACTTC.

This clone was seen only a few times. Here the CDR3 reads CAIKGAPSTDTQYF. Written as DNA, the CDR3 is TGTGCCATCAAAGGGGCACCTAGCACAGATACGCAGTATTTT. The chain joins TRBV10-3 to TRBJ2-3; D may be TRBD1 (5 bases). Trimming cost V 7 bases and J 0 bases, with 11 bases left between them. Germline V gene sequence: CDR1 ENHRY, CDR2 SYGVKD. The CDR3 contains 14 residues.

This chain connects TRBV7-9 to TRBJ1-1; 9 nucleotides match TRBD1. Trimming cost V 6 bases and J 8 bases; bases outside gene matches: 13. Germline loops: CDR1 SEHNR, CDR2 FQNEAQ (reference sequence). CDR3 length: 15 amino acids. CDR3 sequence: CASRSVRDRDHEAFF. The CDR3 nucleotides read TGTGCCAGCAGATCTGTCCGGGACAGGGACCACGAAGCTTTCTTT.

The rearrangement links TRBV10-3 to TRBJ1-5, with 7 bases lining up with TRBD1. Germline CDR1 and CDR2: ENHRY and SYGVKD. This CDR3 is 16 amino acids long. V gave up 10 bases and J gave up 2 bases; unmatched junction bases: 14. CDR3 protein: CATSPHRGDGNQPQHF. The CDR3 DNA follows: TGTGCCACCTCCCCGCACAGGGGCGATGGCAATCAGCCCCAGCATTTT.